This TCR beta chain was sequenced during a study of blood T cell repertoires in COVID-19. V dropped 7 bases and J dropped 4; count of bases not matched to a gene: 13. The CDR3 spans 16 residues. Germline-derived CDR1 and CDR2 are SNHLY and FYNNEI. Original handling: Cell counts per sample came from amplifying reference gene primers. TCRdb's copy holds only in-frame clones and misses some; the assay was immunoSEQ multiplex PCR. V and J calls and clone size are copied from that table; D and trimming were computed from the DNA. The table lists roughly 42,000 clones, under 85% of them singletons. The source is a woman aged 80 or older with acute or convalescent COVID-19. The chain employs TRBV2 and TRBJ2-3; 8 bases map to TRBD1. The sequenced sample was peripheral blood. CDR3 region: CASTPGVRGQSDTQYF. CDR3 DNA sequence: TGTGCCAGCACCCCGGGGGTCAGGGGGCAGTCAGATACGCAGTATTTT.